Included here is one TCR beta chain sequence, with context. Its antigen is unidentified. Only in-frame clones appear in the TCRdb table, and some are missing; sequencing was by immunoSEQ multiplex PCR. This sample has roughly 2.2 million clones; more than 80% occur once, and the top ten carry 0.39%. These data belong to a study of shared clonotypes between healthy human individuals. Study-level results: Sharing across four donors was highest in naive CD4 (approximately 5%) and lowest in memory CD8 (roughly 0.4%).

Sequenced input: naive CD4+ T cells from PBMCs. Subset noted: CD45RA+ positively selected. This TCR came from a man between 18 and 29 years old in good health. Some clones in this sample may be carry-over from other donors' samples.

The CDR3 bases are TGTGCCAGCAGCGTCGACAGGGGATCGGATACGCAGTATTTT. This translates into CASSVDRGSDTQYF. The chain employs TRBV9 and TRBJ2-3, with 8 bases aligning to TRBD1. The germline V gene has CDR1 SGDLS and CDR2 YYNGEE. V lost 2 bases to trimming and J lost 6 bases; unmatched junction nucleotides: 5. The CDR3 contains 14 residues.